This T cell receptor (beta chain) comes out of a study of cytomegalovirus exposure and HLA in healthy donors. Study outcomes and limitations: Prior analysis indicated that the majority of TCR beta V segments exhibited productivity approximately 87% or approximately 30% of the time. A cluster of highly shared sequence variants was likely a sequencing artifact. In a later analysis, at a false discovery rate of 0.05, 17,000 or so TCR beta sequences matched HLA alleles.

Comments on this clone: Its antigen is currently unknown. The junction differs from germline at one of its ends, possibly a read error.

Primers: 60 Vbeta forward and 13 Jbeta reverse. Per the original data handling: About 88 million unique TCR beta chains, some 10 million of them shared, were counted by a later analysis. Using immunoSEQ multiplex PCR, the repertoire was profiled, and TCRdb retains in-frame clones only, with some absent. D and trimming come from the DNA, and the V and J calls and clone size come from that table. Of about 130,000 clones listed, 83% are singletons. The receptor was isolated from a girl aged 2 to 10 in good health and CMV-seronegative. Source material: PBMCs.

CDR3 residues: CASSEAPGSNYGYTF. The CDR3 bases are TGTGCCAGCAGCGAAGCGCCAGGATCCAACTATGGCTACACCTTC. The chain joins TRBV2 to TRBJ1-2; D not certain. This CDR3 is built from 15 residues. CDR1 and CDR2 (germline): SNHLY, FYNNEI. Full variable domain (remainder filled in from reference TRBV2 and TRBJ1-2): EPEVTQTPSHQVTQMGQEVILRCVPISNHLYFYWYRQILGQKVEFLVSFYNNEISEKSEIFDDQFSVERPDGSNFTLKIRSTKLEDSAMYFCASSEAPGSNYGYTFGSGTRLTVV.